This T cell receptor (beta chain) was retrieved from a study of blood T cell repertoires in COVID-19. Study in general: Collection of acute and convalescent COVID-19 samples took place in the United States, Italy and Spain. T cells, B-cell-depleted T cells, or PBMCs supplied cDNA or gDNA.

The authors' processing: Using reference gene primer amplification, nucleated cell counts were estimated. Data came from immunoSEQ multiplex PCR; TCRdb stores just in-frame clones and leaves some out. The V and J calls and clone size are taken from that table; D and trimming were inferred from the DNA. The data contain 59,000 or so clones, around four fifths of them seen just once; the ten biggest clones take up roughly 5%. Per the germline V gene, CDR1 is SGHRS and CDR2 is YFSETQ. The CDR3 contains 14 residues. Between the trimmed V and J ends, which lost 4 bases and 5 bases, there was a span of 15 bases.

The receptor was isolated from a human donor in a cohort sampled during active COVID-19. The V call is TRBV5-1, the J call TRBJ1-1, with D unresolved. What was sequenced was peripheral blood. For the CDR3, the DNA is TGCGCCAGCAGCAGCCTCGGAGGGTCAACTGAAGCTTTCTTT. Translated, it gives CASSSLGGSTEAFF.